The rows below give T cell receptor beta chains drawn from one sample of a study of early T cells in non-severe SARS-CoV-2 infection. TCRdb itself ran the 5' RACE reads through MiXCR, one entry per CDR3 protein. The sample contains approximately 28,000 distinct CDR3 sequences, more than 4.5% of which appear only once. Material: whole blood. The source of these receptors is an adult who was a healthcare worker with PCR-confirmed SARS-CoV-2 infection or an uninfected control (not recorded which). Each CDR3 is given with its conserved first and last residue. D genes are given only for firm matches. Not all rows give a size; the values are once, few, many and, for expanded clones, a class.

j_call cdr3_length v_call clone_size d_call cdr3_nt cdr3_aa
TRBJ2-3 15 TRBV19 - - TGTGCCAGTAAGGTCGCGGGACAGTTCACAGATACGCAGTATTTT CASKVAGQFTDTQYF
TRBJ2-7 15 TRBV7-6 many - TGTGCCAGCAGCTTATCAGATTCGGGGACCTACGAGCAGTACTTC CASSLSDSGTYEQYF
TRBJ1-5 12 TRBV6-1 - - TGTGCCAGCAGTGGGGGAAACCAGCCCCAGCATTTT CASSGGNQPQHF
TRBJ2-7 16 TRBV13 few - TGTGCCAGCAGCTTAGGCGGGGGGCAGGGGGCCTACGAGCAGTACTTC CASSLGGGQGAYEQYF
TRBJ1-3 15 TRBV6-5 medium-sized - TGTGCCAGCAGTAGACCCTCCAGACTCGGAAACACCATATATTTT CASSRPSRLGNTIYF
TRBJ1-1 15 TRBV5-1 many - TGCGCCAGCAGCTTGGCCGTTAGTTCGGACAAGGAAGCTTTCTTT CASSLAVSSDKEAFF
TRBJ2-1 17 TRBV29-1 many TRBD2 TGCAGCGCCCTCCGGGGGACTAGCGGGGGGGCCTACAATGAGCAGTTCTTC CSALRGTSGGAYNEQFF
TRBJ2-2 15 TRBV3-1 many - TGTGCCAGCAGTTCGAGGCTGTGGGGCACCGGGGAGCTGTTTTTT CASSSRLWGTGELFF
TRBJ2-1 16 TRBV5-1 many TRBD1 TGCGCCAGCAGCCCTAGGACAGGGGGGTCCTACAATGAGCAGTTCTTC CASSPRTGGSYNEQFF
TRBJ2-1 12 TRBV2 - - TGTGCCAGCAGTGCTACTAGATATGAGCAGTTCTTC CASSATRYEQFF
TRBJ1-4 19 TRBV20-1 many - TGCAGTGCTAGAGGAAAAGGGTGGACTCCATTTGCAACTAATGAAAAACTGTTTTTT CSARGKGWTPFATNEKLFF
TRBJ2-7 13 TRBV15 many - TGTGCCACCAGCAGAGGCCAGGGATCCGAGCAGTACTTC CATSRGQGSEQYF
TRBJ1-3 15 TRBV18 few TRBD1 TGTGCCAGCTCACCACAGGGGGCCTCTGGAAACACCATATATTTT CASSPQGASGNTIYF
TRBJ2-7 14 TRBV6-5 few - TGTGCCAGCAGTTCCCCCCTGAGGGGATGGGAGCAGTACTTC CASSSPLRGWEQYF
TRBJ2-7 14 TRBV20-1 few - TGCAGTGCTAGGGACGGCGGGCAGGCCTACGAGCAGTACTTC CSARDGGQAYEQYF
TRBJ2-1 16 TRBV7-6 few TRBD1 TGTGCCAGCAGCTCAACAGGGGGTGGCTCCTACAATGAGCAGTTCTTC CASSSTGGGSYNEQFF
TRBJ2-1 16 TRBV5-4 few - TGTGCCAGCAGCTTGGGTGGACTAAGCTCCTACAATGAGCAGTTCTTC CASSLGGLSSYNEQFF
TRBJ1-6 14 TRBV7-6 many TRBD1 TGTGCCAGCAGCCTACAGGGGGACAATTCACCCCTCCACTTT CASSLQGDNSPLHF
TRBJ2-7 15 TRBV11-3 - TRBD1 TGTGCCAGCAGCTTCGGGACAGGGGGGGAATACGAGCAGTACTTC CASSFGTGGEYEQYF
TRBJ2-1 16 TRBV24-1 many TRBD2 TGTGCCACCAGTGATGCGACTAGCGACGACCACAATGAGCAGTTCTTC CATSDATSDDHNEQFF
TRBJ2-3 15 TRBV24-1 many - TGTGCCACCAGTGATTTGGGGGACAGCACAGATACGCAGTATTTT CATSDLGDSTDTQYF
TRBJ2-2 14 TRBV18 many - TGTGCCAGCTCACCCCGGACGGTCACCGGGGAGCTGTTTTTT CASSPRTVTGELFF
TRBJ2-7 14 TRBV7-9 - - TGTGCCAGCAGCAAGTGGGACACCACTAGCGAGCAGTACTTC CASSKWDTTSEQYF
TRBJ2-7 13 TRBV9 many - TGTGCCAGCAGCGTAGATGAGGGCTACGAGCAGTACTTC CASSVDEGYEQYF
TRBJ1-5 13 TRBV12-3/TRBV12-4 many - TGTGCCAGCAGTTTGAAGGGATCTCAGCCCCAGCATTTT CASSLKGSQPQHF
TRBJ2-1 16 TRBV7-2 - TRBD2 TGTGCCAGCAGCTTAGCCCTAGCGGGGGCCTACAATGAGCAGTTCTTC CASSLALAGAYNEQFF
TRBJ1-3 17 TRBV4-1 many - TGCGCCAGCAGCCAAGACGGGGCACTTTTCTCTGGAAACACCATATATTTT CASSQDGALFSGNTIYF
TRBJ1-3 16 TRBV7-2 - TRBD1 TGTGCCAGCAGCTTAGGGGGGACAGGGAGGGGAAACACCATATATTTT CASSLGGTGRGNTIYF
TRBJ1-2 12 TRBV19 - - TGTGCCAGTGGCGAAGTTAACTATGGCTACACCTTC CASGEVNYGYTF
TRBJ2-1 15 TRBV10-1 few TRBD1 TGCGCCAGCAGTGGTCGGGACAGGGGAGACAATGAGCAGTTCTTC CASSGRDRGDNEQFF
TRBJ1-2 18 TRBV7-9 many TRBD1 TGTGCCAGCAGCTTAGGATTGACAGGGGGGCCGAATAACTATGGCTACACCTTC CASSLGLTGGPNNYGYTF
TRBJ2-3 15 TRBV5-8 many - TGTGCCAGCAGCCCACAGGGGGGGGCTACAGATACGCAGTATTTT CASSPQGGATDTQYF
TRBJ1-1 15 TRBV12-3/TRBV12-4 many - TGTGCCAGCAGTTTAGCTCCGATGGCGGGAACTGAAGCTTTCTTT CASSLAPMAGTEAFF
TRBJ1-1 14 TRBV9 many TRBD1 TGTGCCAGCAGCAACAGGGGCATGAACACTGAAGTTTTCTTT CASSNRGMNTEVFF
TRBJ2-3 15 TRBV5-6 many TRBD2 TGTGCCAGCAGTACCGGGACTAGCCCCTTAGGAACGCAGTATTTT CASSTGTSPLGTQYF